This T cell receptor (beta chain) was documented in a study of T cell responses to AZD1222 COVID-19 vaccine listed by TCRdb under 2021. Regarding the study in general: AZD1222 recipients given second doses at about 4 weeks or at about 12 weeks were pooled, since spike-specific TCR depth and breadth were not found to differ between the two schedules. TCR sequencing covered some 240 trial participants: some 210 given two doses of AZD1222 and 26 given two doses of MenACWY control vaccine. Trial participants were enrolled by age into subgroups of 18-55, 56-69 and 70-plus years, and about 150, 27 and 61 TCR-sequenced participants, respectively, were included in these subgroups. Points the paper makes about the study in general: Conclusions about previously exposed vaccinees are limited, since just five or six AZD1222 recipients were seropositive for SARS-CoV-2 at baseline. No day 14 peak-response samples were available, so repertoires were characterized only after the peak T cell response. Vaccine-associated CD4 TCRs spanned the whole spike protein, with dominant responses in regions 160-218 and 743-854. Epitopes outside the regions mutated in the B.1.351 and B.1.1.7 variants were reportedly recognized by nearly half of the unique spike-specific TCRs. Spike-specific TCR breadth and depth rose significantly after two AZD1222 doses compared with day 0 and with MenACWY recipients. Most participants were white British and females outnumbered males, and the authors suggested that clonal diversity may have been underestimated. In the small 56-69-year group, the increase in depth fell short of significance, most likely because of low power.

Taken from the germline V gene, the CDR1 and CDR2 loops are SGDLS and YYNGEE. Including the terminal cysteine and phenylalanine, the CDR3 comprises 16 residues. Just CDR3 DNA is preserved here, 48 bases in frame from base 1. V and J lose 3 bases and 2 bases, and a span of 15 bases separates them. The CDR3 regions of human TCRbeta chains were analyzed by immunosequencing. Processing in the source paper ran as follows. Repertoire TCRs were checked for matches against a reference library of SARS-CoV-2-specific TCRs that had been generated using the MIRA antigen-specificity platform. Breadth meant the fraction of unique TCRs that were SARS-CoV-2-associated, whereas depth meant the fraction of total T cells that were SARS-CoV-2-associated. Using the MIRA data, each spike-specific TCR was assigned both to the spike region to which the TCR was reactive and to a CD4 or CD8 class. Log10-transformed breadth and depth values were compared by one-way ANOVA with Sidak's multiple comparisons tests. TCRdb stores this immuneACCESS table with in-frame sequences only. Part of the clones is absent; in the studies checked, under half of the shortfall reflects unresolved V genes, and no reason is known for the rest. V, J and clone size were drawn from that table, and D and trimming were deduced from the DNA. The sample contains 75,000 to 90,000 clones, around 88% of them found a single time. The ten largest account for 8.5% to 9% of the sample.

About this clone: Its antigen remains undetermined. Base qualities are not at hand, and no much larger clone is one base apart.

The sample's time point, from its label and the paper: baseline before first vaccination. Vaccinee samples came from UK trials COV001 and COV002, including a single-blind randomized controlled phase 2/3 trial of AZD1222 (ChAdOx1 nCoV-19) in healthy adults. For TCRbeta chain sequencing, PBMC samples were collected from trial participants at day 0 and at day 28 after the second dose. The sequence joins TRBV9 to TRBJ1-3; tentative D gene TRBD1, with 6 bases matching. Specimen: peripheral blood, collected on day 0 of AZD1222 vaccination. The clonotype was recovered from an adult in good health. Here is the DNA: TGTGCCAGCAGCGCTGGGAGGGGGGTTGCTGGAAACACCATATATTTT. This sequence encodes CASSAGRGVAGNTIYF.